This T cell receptor beta chain stems from a study of T cell repertoires in cytomegalovirus infection (dated by TCRdb to the late 2010s). The study in broad terms: Peptide stimulations targeted recently identified HLA-C-restricted CMV epitopes, whose presentation resists viral immunomodulation, together with well-studied HLA-B-restricted epitopes. Donor HLA type was relevant to the analysis, because carriage of CMV infection together with the matching HLA type was indicated by public TCR beta signatures. Findings and caveats that apply to the study as a whole: In both this cohort and an independent roughly 350-donor cohort, the cumulative frequency of public TCR beta family members distinguished carriers of CMV infection plus the relevant HLA type. The ex vivo response was dominated by HLA-C-restricted CMV-specific TCR beta clonotypes, and the single most frequent clonotype in two of eight donors was supplied by these HLA-C-restricted clonotypes.

A remark on this clonotype: Its target antigen remains unknown. A much larger clone differs from this one at a single base, so this may be a read error. The conserved final phenylalanine or tryptophan is absent from the CDR3, which likely points to a read error.

The germline V gene gives CDR1 as LGHNA and CDR2 as YNFKEQ. The CDR3 is 17 residues long, ends included. Of all the DNA, just the CDR3 is kept, 51 bases in frame from base 1. V loses 1 base of germline sequence and J loses 0 bases, and the interval between the two ends is 13 bases. The treatment or condition label, read with the paper, signifies: in vitro stimulation with specific CMV peptide epitopes to enrich CMV-specific T cells. Sequencing was performed on an Illumina HiSeq 1500. Starting from the raw public reads, TCRdb applied fastp trimming at Q25, assembled clones with MiXCR and retained in-frame beta chains. Under each unique CDR3 protein, matching rows form one entry showing the most common genes and DNA. The sample table contains a few hundred thousand distinct CDR3 sequences; only one count was recorded for 25% of them. Clones ranked in the top ten supply about an eighth of the sample.

The receptor's source is a human donor in good health (CMV status not recorded). Some clones in this sample may be carry-over from other donors' samples. The sequence links TRBV4-2 to TRBJ2-1; TRBD2 might be the D gene, on 6 matching bases. Sequencing used cultured PBMCs, obtained from culture after CMV antigen stimulation. The CDR3 here reads CASSQVTSSSSYNEQFL. The DNA reads TGTGCCAGCAGCCAAGTAACTAGCTCGAGCTCCTACAATGAGCAGTTCCTC.